Listed here are 14 T cell receptor beta chains from one sample, sequenced in a study of T-cell reconstitution after alpha-beta-depleted transplantation in children. It was with unique molecular identifiers that the TCRbeta library was prepared. TCRdb re-called the PCR reads through MiXCR, storing one row per CDR3 protein. The sample shows some 600,000 distinct CDR3 sequences, roughly 15% of them seen only once. This sample comprised PBMCs from the stem cell graft donor, obtained from the stem cell graft. The origin of the receptors is a human donor who donated a stem cell graft to a child with acute myeloid leukemia.

The V and J genes are TRBV7-3 and TRBJ2-7; D is uncertain. Trimming stripped 0 bases from V and 3 bases from J, with 6 bases between. The germline CDR1 and CDR2 sequences are SGHTA and FQGTGA. This CDR3 is built from 13 residues. The CDR3 loop is CASSLTKNYEQYF. CDR3 DNA: TGTGCCAGCAGCTTAACGAAAAACTACGAGCAGTACTTC.

The CDR3 DNA reads TGTGCCAGCAGCTTGACTAGCGGGGTGGTAGATACGCAGTATTTT. Translated, it gives CASSLTSGVVDTQYF. The V gene is TRBV5-6, the J gene TRBJ2-3; 10 bases align to TRBD2. CDR1 and CDR2 (germline): SGHDT, YYEEEE. The CDR3 covers 15 residues. V trimming: 1 base; J trimming: 5 bases; junction bases outside the gene matches: 4.

This clonotype appeared many times. This chain uses TRBV12-3 or TRBV12-4 with TRBJ2-7, with a possible D match to TRBD1 (6 bases). Trimming left V 5 bases short and J 5 bases short, with 13 bases between. This CDR3 is 13 amino acids long. In DNA, the CDR3 is TGTGCCAGCAGTCCAGGGGTGGTGCACGAGCAGTACTTC. As protein: CASSPGVVHEQYF.

This clonotype has a count of ten or more. The CDR3 DNA follows: TGCAGTGCTAGAGGTAGCGGGGGGAATCAAGAGACCCAGTACTTC. Residues: CSARGSGGNQETQYF. The rearrangement uses TRBV20-1 and TRBJ2-5; the match to TRBD2 covers 10 bases. J gave up 2 bases and V 1 base, and 4 bases lay outside the gene matches. The CDR3 is made up of 15 amino acids. Germline loops: CDR1 DFQATT, CDR2 SNEGSKA (reference sequence).

This clonotype was seen more than once but under ten times. The J gene is TRBJ2-2, the V gene TRBV5-1; D gene ambiguous. The CDR3 totals 15 residues. The germline V and J ends were trimmed by 0 bases and 3 bases, with 9 bases remaining between them. CDR1 and CDR2 from the germline V gene are SGHRS and YFSETQ. CDR3 protein: CASSLGGAYTGELFF. The CDR3 DNA sequence: TGCGCCAGCAGCTTGGGAGGCGCTTACACCGGGGAGCTGTTTTTT.

Only a few counts were recorded for this clonotype. The junction differs from germline at one of its ends, possibly a read error. The genes are TRBV18 and TRBJ2-7; 9 bases match TRBD1. The CDR3 is 12 amino acids. Germline CDR1 and CDR2: KGHSH and LQKENI. CDR3: CASSPEGDREYF. The CDR3 DNA is TGTGCCAGCTCACCAGAGGGGGACAGGGAGTATTTC.

V and J are TRBV6-2 or TRBV6-3 and TRBJ1-1; 7 nucleotides match TRBD1. Germline trimming cut 6 bases from V and 10 bases from J; bases unmatched to any gene: 14. Germline loops: CDR1 MNHEY, CDR2 SVGEGT. This CDR3 is 14 amino acids long. The CDR3 here is CASSLAAGGTGAFF. CDR3 bases: TGTGCCAGCAGCCTCGCCGCAGGGGGGACGGGAGCTTTCTTT.

The genes are TRBV11-3 and TRBJ2-7; the match to TRBD1 covers 10 bases. CDR1 is SGHNT and CDR2 is YENEEA in the germline V gene. Trimming at V came to 5 bases and at J to 1 base, leaving 5 bases not matched to a gene. There are 15 residues in the CDR3. The CDR3 DNA is TGTGCCAGCAGCGAAGGGACAGGGGAATCCTACGAGCAGTACTTC. It yields the protein CASSEGTGESYEQYF.

This clonotype has at least ten counts. This chain uses TRBV29-1 with TRBJ2-7; D unresolved. The germline V and J ends were trimmed by 6 bases and 4 bases, with 13 bases remaining between them. CDR3 length: 12 amino acids. Looked up from germline, CDR1 is SQVTM and CDR2 is ANQGSEA. CDR3 protein: CSVADGKYEQYF. CDR3 nucleotides: TGCAGCGTCGCGGACGGAAAGTACGAGCAGTACTTC.

In this sample, this clonotype turned up many times. Here the CDR3 reads CSARERFLTSGEGEQYF. The DNA of the CDR3 is TGCAGTGCTAGAGAACGGTTCCTGACTAGCGGGGAGGGCGAGCAGTACTTC. This rearrangement joins TRBV20-1 to TRBJ2-7; TRBD2 matches 11 bases. The V and J ends lost 0 bases and 6 bases, in that order; junction bases with no gene match: 13. The length of the CDR3 is 17 residues. Looked up from germline, CDR1 is DFQATT and CDR2 is SNEGSKA (reference sequence).

This chain links TRBV20-1 with TRBJ2-7; possible D gene TRBD2, 6 bases. V was pared by 5 bases and J by 6 bases, with 14 bases between. The germline V gene encodes CDR1 DFQATT and CDR2 SNEGSKA (reference sequence). The CDR3 is made up of 12 amino acids. CDR3 region: CSALRTNGEQYF. CDR3 in DNA: TGCAGTGCTCTAAGGACTAACGGCGAGCAGTACTTC.

This clonotype was seen more than once but under ten times. The chain combines TRBV28 with TRBJ2-6; D is uncertain. The germline CDR1 and CDR2 sequences are MDHEN and SYDVKM. The V gene lost 2 bases and the J gene lost 1 base, with 6 bases spanning the gap. The CDR3 sequence is 15 residues long. CDR3 loop: CASSLPRSGANVLTF. DNA of the CDR3: TGTGCCAGCAGTTTACCCCGTTCTGGGGCCAACGTCCTGACTTTC. The whole variable domain, remainder taken from reference TRBV28 and TRBJ2-6, is DVKVTQSSRYLVKRTGEKVFLECVQDMDHENMFWYRQDPGLGLRLIYFSYDVKMKEKGDIPEGYSVSREKKERFSLILESASTNQTSMYLCASSLPRSGANVLTFGAGSRLTVL.

This chain uses TRBV7-9 with TRBJ2-1; TRBD2 aligns across 8 bases. Germline V lookup: CDR1 SEHNR, CDR2 FQNEAQ (reference sequence). This CDR3 is built from 16 residues. Trimming took 5 bases from V and 0 from J; bases not matched to a gene: 6. The CDR3 reads CASSASGGYSYNEQFF. CDR3 in DNA: TGTGCCAGCAGCGCCTCGGGGGGGTACTCCTACAATGAGCAGTTCTTC.

This clonotype was picked up a small number of times. The chain is built from TRBV18 and TRBJ1-1; 9 bases align to TRBD1. This CDR3 has 15 residues. Germline values: CDR1 KGHSH, CDR2 LQKENI. J lost 2 bases, V lost 1 base, and 2 bases had no gene match. The CDR3 is CASSPLGQGNTEAFF. DNA of the CDR3: TGTGCCAGCTCACCACTGGGACAGGGTAACACTGAAGCTTTCTTT.